This T cell receptor beta chain was observed in a study of tumor and adjacent non-tumor tissue in lung cancer. Whole-study results and caveats: TCR diversity was significantly greater in tumor than normal lung tissue.

The library came from three nested PCR rounds adapted from ARM-PCR protocols. TCRdb passed the multiplex PCR reads through MiXCR, listing each CDR3 protein once. The sample holds over 110,000 distinct CDR3 sequences, around 60% seen once. Trimming cost V 4 bases and J 6 bases, with 18 bases left between them. CDR3 length equals 15 residues. CDR1 and CDR2 (germline): MDHEN, SYDVKM. Note on this clonotype: Its target is unknown.

The template was RNA from unsorted bulk tissue. The specimen was lung tumor tissue. The source of this sequence is a man aged 60 to 75 with small cell lung cancer. This sequence joins TRBV28 and TRBJ1-1; D remains unclear. The CDR3 DNA reads TGTGCCAGCAGTTCCGCAGGACCCACGGTTTCTGAAGCTTTCTTT. Its translation is CASSSAGPTVSEAFF.